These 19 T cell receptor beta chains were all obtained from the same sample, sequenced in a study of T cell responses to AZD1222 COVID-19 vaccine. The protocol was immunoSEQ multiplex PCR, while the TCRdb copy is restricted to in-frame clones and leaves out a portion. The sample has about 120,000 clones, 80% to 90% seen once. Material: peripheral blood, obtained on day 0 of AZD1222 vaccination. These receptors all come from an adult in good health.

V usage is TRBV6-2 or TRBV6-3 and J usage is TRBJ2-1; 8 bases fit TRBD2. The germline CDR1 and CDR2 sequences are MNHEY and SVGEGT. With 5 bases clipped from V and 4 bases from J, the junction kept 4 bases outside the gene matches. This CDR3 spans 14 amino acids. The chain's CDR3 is CASSLAGGYNEQFF. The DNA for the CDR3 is TGTGCCAGCAGTCTAGCGGGTGGTTACAATGAGCAGTTCTTC.

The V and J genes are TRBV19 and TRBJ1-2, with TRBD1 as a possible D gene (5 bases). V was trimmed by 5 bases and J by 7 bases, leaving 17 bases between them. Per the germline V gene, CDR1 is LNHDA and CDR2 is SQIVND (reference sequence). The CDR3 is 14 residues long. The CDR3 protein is CASSHRTRDAGYTF. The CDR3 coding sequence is TGTGCCAGTAGTCACCGGACAAGGGACGCTGGCTACACCTTC. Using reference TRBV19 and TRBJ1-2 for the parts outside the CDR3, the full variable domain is DGGITQSPKYLFRKEGQNVTLSCEQNLNHDAMYWYRQDPGQGLRLIYYSQIVNDFQKGDIAEGYSVSREKKESFPLTVTSAQKNPTAFYLCASSHRTRDAGYTFGSGTRLTVV.

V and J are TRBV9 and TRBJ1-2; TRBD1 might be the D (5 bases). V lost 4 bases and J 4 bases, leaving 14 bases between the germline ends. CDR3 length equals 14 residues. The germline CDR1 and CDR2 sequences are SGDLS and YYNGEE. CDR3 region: CASSPRGAGYGYTF. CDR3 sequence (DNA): TGTGCCAGCAGCCCGCGCGGGGCAGGCTATGGCTACACCTTC.

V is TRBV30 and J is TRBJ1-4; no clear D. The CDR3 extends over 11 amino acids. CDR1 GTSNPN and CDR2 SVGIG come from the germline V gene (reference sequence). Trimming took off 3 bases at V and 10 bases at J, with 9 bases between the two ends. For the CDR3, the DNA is TGTGCCTGGAGCGTGGGCGGAAAACTGTTTTTT. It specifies CAWSVGGKLFF.

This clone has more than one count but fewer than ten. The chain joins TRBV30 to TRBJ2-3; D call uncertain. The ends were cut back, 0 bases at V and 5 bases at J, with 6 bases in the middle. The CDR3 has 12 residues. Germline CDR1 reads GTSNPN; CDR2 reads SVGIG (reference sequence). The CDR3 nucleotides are TGTGCCTGGAGTGTAGCAGGAGATACGCAGTATTTT. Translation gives CAWSVAGDTQYF.

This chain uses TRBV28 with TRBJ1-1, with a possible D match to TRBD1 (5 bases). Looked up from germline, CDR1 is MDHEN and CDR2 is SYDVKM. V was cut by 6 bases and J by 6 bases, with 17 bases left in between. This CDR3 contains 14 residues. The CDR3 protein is CASRTGWGVAEAFF. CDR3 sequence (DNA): TGTGCCAGCAGAACAGGATGGGGAGTGGCTGAAGCTTTCTTT.

CDR3: CASSWVAGGRGPFNEKLFF. Here the CDR3 DNA reads TGTGCCAGCAGTTGGGTGGCAGGGGGTCGCGGCCCATTTAATGAAAAACTGTTTTTT. The V gene is TRBV28, the J gene TRBJ1-4, with TRBD1 matching over 7 bases. This CDR3 region has 19 residues. V was clipped by 4 bases and J by 4 bases; unmatched bases: 18. In germline, CDR1 is MDHEN, CDR2 SYDVKM. The variable domain in full, completed from reference TRBV28 and TRBJ1-4, reads DVKVTQSSRYLVKRTGEKVFLECVQDMDHENMFWYRQDPGLGLRLIYFSYDVKMKEKGDIPEGYSVSREKKERFSLILESASTNQTSMYLCASSWVAGGRGPFNEKLFFGSGTQLSVL.

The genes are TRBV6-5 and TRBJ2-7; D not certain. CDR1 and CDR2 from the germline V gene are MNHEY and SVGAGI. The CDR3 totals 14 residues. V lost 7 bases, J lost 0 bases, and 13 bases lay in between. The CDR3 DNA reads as TGTGCCAGCACCCCGAGTGCCACCTCCTACGAGCAGTACTTC. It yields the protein CASTPSATSYEQYF.

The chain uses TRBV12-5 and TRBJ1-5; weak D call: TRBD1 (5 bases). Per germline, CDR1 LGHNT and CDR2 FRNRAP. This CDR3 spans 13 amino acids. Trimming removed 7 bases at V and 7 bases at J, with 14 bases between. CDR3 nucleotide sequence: TGTGCTAGTGCTCTGCAGGGAGGACAGCCCCAGCATTTT. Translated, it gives CASALQGGQPQHF. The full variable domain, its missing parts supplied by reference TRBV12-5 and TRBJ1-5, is DARVTQTPRHKVTEMGQEVTMRCQPILGHNTVFWYRQTMMQGLELLAYFRNRAPLDDSGMPKDRFSAEMPDATLATLKIQPSEPRDSAVYFCASALQGGQPQHFGDGTRLSIL.

CDR3 DNA sequence: TGTGCCAGCAGGGGCCGGGGGTTCTCAGATACGCAGTATTTT. Translation gives CASRGRGFSDTQYF. The gene calls are TRBV25-1 and TRBJ2-3; perhaps TRBD2 as D (6 bases). V lost 6 bases, J lost 4 bases, and 14 bases lay in between. Germline CDR1 MGHDK, CDR2 SYGVNS. CDR3 length: 14 residues.

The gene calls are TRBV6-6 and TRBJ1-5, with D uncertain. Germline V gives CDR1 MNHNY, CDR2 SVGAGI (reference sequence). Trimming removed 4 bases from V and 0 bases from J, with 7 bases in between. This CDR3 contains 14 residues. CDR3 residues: CASSSWVSNQPQHF. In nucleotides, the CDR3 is TGTGCCAGCAGTTCGTGGGTTAGCAATCAGCCCCAGCATTTT.

CDR3 residues: CASSPGTILFNEQFF. CDR3 bases: TGTGCCAGCTCACCAGGAACTATTCTATTCAATGAGCAGTTCTTC. The chain has TRBV18 and TRBJ2-1; D is undetermined. The CDR3 loop spans 15 amino acids. Trimming pared 2 bases from V and 6 bases from J, leaving 14 bases between. Germline loops: CDR1 KGHSH, CDR2 LQKENI.

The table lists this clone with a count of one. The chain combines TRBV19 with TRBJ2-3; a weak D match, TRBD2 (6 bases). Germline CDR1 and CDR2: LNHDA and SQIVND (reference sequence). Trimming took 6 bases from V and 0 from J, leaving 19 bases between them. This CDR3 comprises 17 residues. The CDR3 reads CASRKVGRGTSTDTQYF. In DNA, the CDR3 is TGTGCCAGTAGAAAGGTGGGGCGGGGAACTAGCACAGATACGCAGTATTTT.

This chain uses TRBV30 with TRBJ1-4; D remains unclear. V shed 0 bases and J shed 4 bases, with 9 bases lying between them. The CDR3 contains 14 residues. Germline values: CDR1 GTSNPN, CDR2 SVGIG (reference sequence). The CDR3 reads CAWSVGRSNEKLFF. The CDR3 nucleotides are TGTGCCTGGAGTGTGGGGAGAAGTAATGAAAAACTGTTTTTT.

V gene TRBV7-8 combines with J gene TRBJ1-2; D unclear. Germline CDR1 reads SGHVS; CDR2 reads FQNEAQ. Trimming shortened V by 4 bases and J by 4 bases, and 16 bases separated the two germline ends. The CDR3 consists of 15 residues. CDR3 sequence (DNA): TGTGCCAGCAGCTACCGGGTCACCCTCGGCTATGGCTACACCTTC. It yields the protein CASSYRVTLGYGYTF.

CDR3 nucleotide sequence: TGCGCCAGCAGTCAGTGGGGAGTCCCTTCGAACACCGGGGAGCTGTTTTTT. Protein product: CASSQWGVPSNTGELFF. The chain couples TRBV23-1 to TRBJ2-2, with TRBD2 as a possible D gene (5 bases). TRBV23-1 is marked as an open reading frame, function uncertain. Between the trimmed V and J ends, which lost 3 bases and 0 bases, there was a span of 14 bases. The CDR3 consists of 17 residues.

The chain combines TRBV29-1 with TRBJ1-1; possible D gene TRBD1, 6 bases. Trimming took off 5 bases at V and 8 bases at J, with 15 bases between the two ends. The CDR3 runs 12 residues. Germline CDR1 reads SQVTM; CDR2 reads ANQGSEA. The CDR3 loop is CSVSQGRGEAFF. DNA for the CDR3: TGCAGCGTTTCTCAAGGCAGGGGAGAAGCTTTCTTT. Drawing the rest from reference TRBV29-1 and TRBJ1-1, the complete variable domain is SAVISQKPSRDICQRGTSLTIQCQVDSQVTMMFWYRQQPGQSLTLIATANQGSEATYESGFVIDKFPISRPNLTFSTLTVSNMSPEDSSIYLCSVSQGRGEAFFGQGTRLTVV.

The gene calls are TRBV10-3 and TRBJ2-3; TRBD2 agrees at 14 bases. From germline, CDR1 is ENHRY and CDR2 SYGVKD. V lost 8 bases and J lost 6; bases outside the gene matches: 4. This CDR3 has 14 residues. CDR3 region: CAIGLAGGMDTQYF. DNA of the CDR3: TGTGCCATCGGACTAGCGGGGGGTATGGATACGCAGTATTTT.

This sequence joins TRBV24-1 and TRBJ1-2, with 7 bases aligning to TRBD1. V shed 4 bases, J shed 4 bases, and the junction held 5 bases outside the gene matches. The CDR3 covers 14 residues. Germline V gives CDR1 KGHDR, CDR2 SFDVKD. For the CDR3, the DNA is TGTGCCACCAGTGACAGGGGGAAGGGCTATGGCTACACCTTC. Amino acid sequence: CATSDRGKGYGYTF.